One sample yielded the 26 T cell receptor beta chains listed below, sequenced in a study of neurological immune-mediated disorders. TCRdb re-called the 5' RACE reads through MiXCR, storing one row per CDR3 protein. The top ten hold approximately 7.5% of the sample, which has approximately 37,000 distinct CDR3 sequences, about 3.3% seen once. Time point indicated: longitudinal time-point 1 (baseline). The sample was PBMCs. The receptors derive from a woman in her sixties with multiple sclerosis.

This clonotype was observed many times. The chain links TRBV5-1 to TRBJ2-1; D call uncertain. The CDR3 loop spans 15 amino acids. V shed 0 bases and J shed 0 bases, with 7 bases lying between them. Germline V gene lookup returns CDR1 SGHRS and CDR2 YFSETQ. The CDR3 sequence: CASSLEASSYNEQFF. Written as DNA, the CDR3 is TGCGCCAGCAGCTTGGAGGCGAGCTCCTACAATGAGCAGTTCTTC.

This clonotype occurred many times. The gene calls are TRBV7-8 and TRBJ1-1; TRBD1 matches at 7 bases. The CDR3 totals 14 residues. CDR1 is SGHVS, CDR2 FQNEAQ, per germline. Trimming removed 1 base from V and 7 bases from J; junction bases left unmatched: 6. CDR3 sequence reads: CASSLGTRDSEAFF. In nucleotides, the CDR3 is TGTGCCAGCAGCTTAGGAACCCGGGACAGTGAAGCTTTCTTT.

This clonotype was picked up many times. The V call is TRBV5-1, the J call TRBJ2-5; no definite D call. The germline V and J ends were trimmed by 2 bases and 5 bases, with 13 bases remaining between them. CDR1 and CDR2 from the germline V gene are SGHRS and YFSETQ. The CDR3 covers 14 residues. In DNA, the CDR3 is TGCGCCAGCAGCTTCCCTCGGGTGGGGGAGACCCAGTACTTC. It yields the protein CASSFPRVGETQYF.

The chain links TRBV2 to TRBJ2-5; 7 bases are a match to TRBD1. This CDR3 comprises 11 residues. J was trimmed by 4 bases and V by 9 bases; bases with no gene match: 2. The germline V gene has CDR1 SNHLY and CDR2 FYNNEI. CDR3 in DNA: TGTGCCAGTGCAGGGGGAGAGACCCAGTACTTC. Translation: CASAGGETQYF.

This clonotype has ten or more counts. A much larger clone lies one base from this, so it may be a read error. The CDR3 spells CSARVLGGADSPLNF. The CDR3 nucleotides read TGCAGTGCTAGAGTCCTTGGGGGGGCGGATTCACCCCTCAACTTT. The V call is TRBV20-1, the J call TRBJ1-6; TRBD1 might be the D (6 bases). CDR3 size: 15 residues. CDR1 and CDR2 (germline): DFQATT, SNEGSKA (reference sequence).

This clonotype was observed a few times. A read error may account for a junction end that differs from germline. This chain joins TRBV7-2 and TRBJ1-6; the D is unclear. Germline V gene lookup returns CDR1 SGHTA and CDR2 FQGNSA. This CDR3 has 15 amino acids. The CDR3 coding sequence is TGTGCCAGCAGCTTTAAGGGTCTGGATAATTCACCCCTACGCTTT. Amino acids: CASSFKGLDNSPLRF.

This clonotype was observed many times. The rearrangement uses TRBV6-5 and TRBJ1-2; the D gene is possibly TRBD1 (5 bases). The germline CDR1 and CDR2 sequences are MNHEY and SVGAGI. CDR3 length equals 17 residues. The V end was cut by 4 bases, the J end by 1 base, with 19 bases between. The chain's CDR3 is CASSSRDRPGGNYGYTF. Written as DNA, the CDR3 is TGTGCCAGCAGTTCTCGGGACCGCCCGGGGGGTAACTATGGCTACACCTTC.

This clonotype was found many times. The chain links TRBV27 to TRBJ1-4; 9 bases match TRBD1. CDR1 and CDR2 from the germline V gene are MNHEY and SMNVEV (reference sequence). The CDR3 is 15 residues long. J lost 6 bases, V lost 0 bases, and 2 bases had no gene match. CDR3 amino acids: CASSLSGTGHEKLFF. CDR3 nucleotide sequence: TGTGCCAGCAGTTTATCCGGGACAGGGCATGAAAAACTGTTTTTT.

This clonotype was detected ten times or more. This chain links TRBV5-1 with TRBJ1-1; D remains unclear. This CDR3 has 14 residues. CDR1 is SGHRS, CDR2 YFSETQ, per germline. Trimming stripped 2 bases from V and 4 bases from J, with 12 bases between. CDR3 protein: CASSFSSSATEAFF. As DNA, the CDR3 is TGCGCCAGCAGCTTCTCTTCCAGTGCCACTGAAGCTTTCTTT. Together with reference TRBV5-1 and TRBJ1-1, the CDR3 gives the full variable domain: KAGVTQTPRYLIKTRGQQVTLSCSPISGHRSVSWYQQTPGQGLQFLFEYFSETQRNKGNFPGRFSGRQFSNSRSEMNVSTLELGDSALYLCASSFSSSATEAFFGQGTRLTVV.

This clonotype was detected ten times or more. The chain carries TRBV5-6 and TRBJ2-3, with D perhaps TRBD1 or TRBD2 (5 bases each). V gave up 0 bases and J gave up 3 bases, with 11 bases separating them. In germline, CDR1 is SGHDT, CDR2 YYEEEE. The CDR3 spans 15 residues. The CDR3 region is CASSLVGDSTDTQYF. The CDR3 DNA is TGTGCCAGCAGCTTGGTGGGGGATTCGACAGATACGCAGTATTTT.

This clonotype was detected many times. This chain's CDR3 is CASSQRDPMSLGYEQFF. CDR3 sequence (DNA): TGCGCCAGCAGCCAACGCGACCCGATGTCCCTCGGGTATGAGCAGTTCTTC. The chain couples TRBV4-1 to TRBJ2-1; no firm D call. The germline V gene encodes CDR1 MGHRA and CDR2 YSYEKL. The CDR3 sequence is 17 residues long. Trimming shortened V by 2 bases and J by 8 bases, and 22 bases separated the two germline ends.

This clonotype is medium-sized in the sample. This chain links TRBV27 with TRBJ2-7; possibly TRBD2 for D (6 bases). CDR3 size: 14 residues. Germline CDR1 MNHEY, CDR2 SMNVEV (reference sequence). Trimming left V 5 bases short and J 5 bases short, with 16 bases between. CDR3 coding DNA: TGTGCCAGCAGTCTAGCGTCCCGCCGCCACGAGCAGTACTTC. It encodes CASSLASRRHEQYF.

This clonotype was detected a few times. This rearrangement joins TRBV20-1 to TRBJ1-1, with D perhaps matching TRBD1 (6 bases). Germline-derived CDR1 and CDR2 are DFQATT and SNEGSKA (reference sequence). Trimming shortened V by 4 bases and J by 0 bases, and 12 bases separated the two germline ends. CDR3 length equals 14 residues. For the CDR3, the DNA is TGCAGTGCTAAGCGACAGGCCTTGAACACTGAAGCTTTCTTT. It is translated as CSAKRQALNTEAFF.

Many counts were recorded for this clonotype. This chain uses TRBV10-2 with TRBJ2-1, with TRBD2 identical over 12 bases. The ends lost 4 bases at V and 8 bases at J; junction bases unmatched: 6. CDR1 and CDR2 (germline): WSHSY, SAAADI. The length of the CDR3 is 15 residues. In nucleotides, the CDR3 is TGCGCCAGCAGTGCCGGGACTAGCGGGCCCCATGAGCAGTTCTTC. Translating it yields CASSAGTSGPHEQFF.

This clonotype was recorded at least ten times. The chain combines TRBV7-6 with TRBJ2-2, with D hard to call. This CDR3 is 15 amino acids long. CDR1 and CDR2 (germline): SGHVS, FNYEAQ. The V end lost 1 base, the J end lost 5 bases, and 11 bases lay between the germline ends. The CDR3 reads CASSLGTLLTGELFF. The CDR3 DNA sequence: TGTGCCAGCAGCTTAGGAACCCTGTTGACCGGGGAGCTGTTTTTT.

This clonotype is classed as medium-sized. This chain's CDR3 is CASKDGYNEQFF. For the CDR3, the DNA is TGTGCCAGCAAGGACGGGTACAATGAGCAGTTCTTC. This chain uses TRBV5-6 with TRBJ2-1; D is uncertain. Germline V gene data show CDR1 as SGHDT and CDR2 as YYEEEE. The CDR3 has 12 residues. V was trimmed by 6 bases and J by 4 bases, leaving 8 bases between them.

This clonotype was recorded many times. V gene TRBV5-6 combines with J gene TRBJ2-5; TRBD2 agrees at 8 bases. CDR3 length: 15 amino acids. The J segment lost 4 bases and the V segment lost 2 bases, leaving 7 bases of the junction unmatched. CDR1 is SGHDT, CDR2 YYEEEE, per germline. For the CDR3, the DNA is TGTGCCAGCAGCTTCGGGGGGGGGCCGGTAGAGACCCAGTACTTC. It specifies CASSFGGGPVETQYF.

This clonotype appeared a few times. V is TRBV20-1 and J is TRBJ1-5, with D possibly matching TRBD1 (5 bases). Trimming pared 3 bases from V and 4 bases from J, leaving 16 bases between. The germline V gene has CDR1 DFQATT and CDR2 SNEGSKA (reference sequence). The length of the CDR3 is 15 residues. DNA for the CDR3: TGCAGTGCTAGCAGGGACGGTAGGCCAAATCAGCCCCAGCATTTT. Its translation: CSASRDGRPNQPQHF.

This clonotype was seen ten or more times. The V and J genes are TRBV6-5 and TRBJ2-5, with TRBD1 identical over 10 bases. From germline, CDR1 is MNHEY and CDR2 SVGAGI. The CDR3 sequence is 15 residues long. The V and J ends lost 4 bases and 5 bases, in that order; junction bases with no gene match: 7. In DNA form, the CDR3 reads TGTGCCAGCAGTTTTCCGGGACAGGGGAGGGAGACCCAGTACTTC. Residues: CASSFPGQGRETQYF.

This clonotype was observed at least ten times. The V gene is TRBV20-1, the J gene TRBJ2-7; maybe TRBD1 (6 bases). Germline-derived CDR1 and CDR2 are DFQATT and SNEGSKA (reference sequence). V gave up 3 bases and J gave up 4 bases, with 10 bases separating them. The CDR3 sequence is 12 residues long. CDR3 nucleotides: TGCAGTGCTAGGGACAGAGAATACGAGCAGTACTTC. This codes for CSARDREYEQYF.

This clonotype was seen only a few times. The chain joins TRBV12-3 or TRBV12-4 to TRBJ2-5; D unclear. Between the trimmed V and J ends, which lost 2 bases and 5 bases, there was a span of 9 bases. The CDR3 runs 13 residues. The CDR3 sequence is CASSLLMVETQYF. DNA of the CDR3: TGTGCCAGCAGTTTATTGATGGTGGAGACCCAGTACTTC.

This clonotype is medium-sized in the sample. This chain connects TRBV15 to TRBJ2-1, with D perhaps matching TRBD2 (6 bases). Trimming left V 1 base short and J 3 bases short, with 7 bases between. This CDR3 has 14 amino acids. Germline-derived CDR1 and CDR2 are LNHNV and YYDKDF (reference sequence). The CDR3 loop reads CATSRVEGYNEQFF. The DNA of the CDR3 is TGTGCCACCAGCAGAGTGGAGGGCTACAATGAGCAGTTCTTC.

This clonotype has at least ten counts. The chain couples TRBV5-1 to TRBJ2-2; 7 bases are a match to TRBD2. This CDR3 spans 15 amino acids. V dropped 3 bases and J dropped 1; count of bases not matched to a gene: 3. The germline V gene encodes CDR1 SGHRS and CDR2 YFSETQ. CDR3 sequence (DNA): TGCGCCAGCAGCTCGGGGGGTCTGAACACCGGGGAGCTGTTTTTT. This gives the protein CASSSGGLNTGELFF. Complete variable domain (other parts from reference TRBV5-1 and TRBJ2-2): KAGVTQTPRYLIKTRGQQVTLSCSPISGHRSVSWYQQTPGQGLQFLFEYFSETQRNKGNFPGRFSGRQFSNSRSEMNVSTLELGDSALYLCASSSGGLNTGELFFGEGSRLTVL.

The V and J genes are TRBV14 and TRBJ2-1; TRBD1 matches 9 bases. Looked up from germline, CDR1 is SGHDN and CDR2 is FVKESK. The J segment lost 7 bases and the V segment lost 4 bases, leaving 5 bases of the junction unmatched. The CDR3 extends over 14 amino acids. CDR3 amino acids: CASSLDRGTNEQFF. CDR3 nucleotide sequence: TGTGCCAGCAGCCTAGACAGGGGGACAAATGAGCAGTTCTTC.

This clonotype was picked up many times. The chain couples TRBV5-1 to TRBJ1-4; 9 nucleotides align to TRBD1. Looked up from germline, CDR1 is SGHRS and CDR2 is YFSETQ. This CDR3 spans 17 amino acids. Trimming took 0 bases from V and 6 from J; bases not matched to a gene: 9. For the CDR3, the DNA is TGCGCCAGCAGCTTGGTCCCCCAGGGACAGGGTGATGAAAAACTGTTTTTT. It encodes CASSLVPQGQGDEKLFF.

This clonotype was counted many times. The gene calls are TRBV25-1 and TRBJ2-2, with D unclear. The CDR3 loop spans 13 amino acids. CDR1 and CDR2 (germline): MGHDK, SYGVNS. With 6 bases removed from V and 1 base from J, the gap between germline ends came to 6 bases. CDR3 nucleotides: TGTGCCAGCAGGGCGAGGAACACCGGGGAGCTGTTTTTT. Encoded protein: CASRARNTGELFF.